The T cell receptor (beta chain) under discussion was sequenced for a study of cytomegalovirus exposure and HLA in healthy donors. Study-level findings and limits: Later genetic work tied a missense DCLRE1C variant to beta-chain V and J trimming.

V shed 11 bases and J shed 10 bases, with 30 bases lying between them. Germline CDR1 MNHEY, CDR2 SVGAGI. CDR3 length equals 15 residues. A remark on this clone: The target antigen is unknown.

The PCR contained 60 Vbeta and 13 Jbeta primers. Sequencing used immunoSEQ multiplex PCR; TCRdb keeps in-frame clones, though not all of them. The sample features about 140,000 clones, with 2.2% in its top ten. Sequencing used PBMCs. This TCR derives from a young woman in good health and CMV-seronegative. This sequence joins TRBV6-5 and TRBJ2-7; D gene uncertain. The CDR3 reads CASRHSSVPLPEQYF. DNA for the CDR3: TGTGCCTCCAGGCATTCCTCGGTTCCTCTTCCGGAACAGTACTTC.